The entry below gives a single TCR beta chain sequence along with its context. The antigen is undetermined. This entry is derived from a study of T cell repertoires and HLA-DP antigens. Background on the study: Alloreactive CD4+ T cells targeted HLA-DP on transduced HeLa. Versus self, one alloantigen differed at one groove amino acid, the other at roughly ten. Whole-study findings and limits: Against one allele, clones undetected before culture averaged around 40%; against the other, 50% to 65%.

J gave up 3 bases and V 5 bases, and 6 bases lay outside the gene matches. From germline, CDR1 is SGHRS and CDR2 YFSETQ. The CDR3 has 14 residues. The assay was immunoSEQ multiplex PCR, and TCRdb's table has in-frame clones only and misses some. The table shows approximately 89,000 clones, with around 86% occurring only once. Material for sequencing was CD4+ T cells from PBMCs. This clonotype originated in a man between 45 and 60 years old in good health and CMV-seronegative. The chain uses TRBV5-1 and TRBJ2-3; TRBD2 aligns across 7 bases. CDR3 sequence (DNA): TGCGCCAGCAGGGCGGGAGAGCGGACAGATACGCAGTATTTT. Its translation: CASRAGERTDTQYF. Filled out from reference TRBV5-1 and TRBJ2-3, the complete variable domain reads KAGVTQTPRYLIKTRGQQVTLSCSPISGHRSVSWYQQTPGQGLQFLFEYFSETQRNKGNFPGRFSGRQFSNSRSEMNVSTLELGDSALYLCASRAGERTDTQYFGPGTRLTVL.